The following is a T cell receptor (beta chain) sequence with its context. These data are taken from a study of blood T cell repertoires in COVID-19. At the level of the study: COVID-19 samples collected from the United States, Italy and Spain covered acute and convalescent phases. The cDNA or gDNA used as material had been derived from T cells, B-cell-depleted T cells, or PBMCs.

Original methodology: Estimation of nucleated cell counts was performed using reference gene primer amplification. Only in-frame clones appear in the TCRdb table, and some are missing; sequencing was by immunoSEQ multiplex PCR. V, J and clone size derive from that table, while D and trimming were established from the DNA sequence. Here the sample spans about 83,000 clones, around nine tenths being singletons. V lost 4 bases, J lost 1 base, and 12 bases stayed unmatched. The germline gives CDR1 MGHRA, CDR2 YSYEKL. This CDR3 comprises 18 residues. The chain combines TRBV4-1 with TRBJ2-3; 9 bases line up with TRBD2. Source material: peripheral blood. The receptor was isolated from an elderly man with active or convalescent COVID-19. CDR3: CASSPPRGRARGTDTQYF. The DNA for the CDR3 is TGCGCCAGCAGCCCCCCCCGCGGGAGGGCGAGAGGCACAGATACGCAGTATTTT.